The next 12 T cell receptor beta chains were all read from a single sample in a study of shared clonotypes between healthy human individuals. Using immunoSEQ multiplex PCR, the repertoire was profiled, and TCRdb retains in-frame clones only, with some absent. This table holds 2 million or so clones, 85% to 95% found once. As defined, naive CD8 cells were CD45RO-negative and positively selected for CCR7, with terminally differentiated effector memory CD45RA+ cells excluded. Sequenced sample: naive CD8+ T cells sorted from blood. The origin of the receptors is a man younger than 35 in good health.

This clone occurred once. This chain uses TRBV11-3 with TRBJ2-3; D is undetermined. This CDR3 region has 13 residues. V was cut by 4 bases and J by 4 bases, with 9 bases left in between. Germline CDR1 and CDR2: SGHNT and YENEEA. Written as DNA, the CDR3 is TGTGCCAGCAGCTACGACGCCGCAGATACGCAGTATTTT. This encodes CASSYDAADTQYF. The whole variable domain, filled in from reference TRBV11-3 and TRBJ2-3, reads EAGVVQSPRYKIIEKKQPVAFWCNPISGHNTLYWYLQNLGQGPELLIRYENEEAVDDSQLPKDRFSAERLKGVDSTLKIQPAELGDSAVYLCASSYDAADTQYFGPGTRLTVL.

As to this clone: A read error may produce the germline difference seen at one junction end. This chain joins TRBV30 and TRBJ1-1; D may be TRBD1 (5 bases). The CDR3 covers 12 residues. Germline lookup yields CDR1 GTSNPN and CDR2 SVGIG (reference sequence). The CDR3 DNA is TGCCTAGGGGCGATCATGAACACTGAAGCTTTCTTT. Its translation: CLGAIMNTEAFF.

The count of this clone is one. The rearrangement uses TRBV5-1 and TRBJ1-5; the match to TRBD1 covers 7 bases. After removal of 3 bases from V and 6 bases from J, the junction contained 6 bases not matched to a gene. The CDR3 totals 14 residues. CDR1 and CDR2 from the germline V gene are SGHRS and YFSETQ. This CDR3 reads CASSSAGGVQPQHF. Here the CDR3 DNA reads TGCGCCAGCAGCTCGGCAGGGGGTGTTCAGCCCCAGCATTTT.

Concerning this clone: At the DNA level, this CDR3 is encoded by other sequences in the same sample as well. The rearrangement joins TRBV7-9 to TRBJ2-3; D gene unclear. V was trimmed by 1 base and J by 6 bases, leaving 5 bases between them. In germline, CDR1 is SEHNR, CDR2 FQNEAQ (reference sequence). This CDR3 is 12 amino acids long. CDR3 loop: CASSLVGDTQYF. As DNA, the CDR3 is TGTGCCAGCAGCTTAGTGGGGGATACGCAGTATTTT.

As for this clone: Other DNA sequences in the same sample also yield this CDR3. This chain joins TRBV7-9 and TRBJ1-1, with D unclear. This CDR3 has 12 residues. Germline lookup yields CDR1 SEHNR and CDR2 FQNEAQ (reference sequence). Trimming shortened V by 1 base and J by 2 bases, and 2 bases separated the two germline ends. The CDR3 here is CASSLENTEAFF. The CDR3 coding sequence is TGTGCCAGCAGCTTAGAAAACACTGAAGCTTTCTTT.

As regards this clone: Other nucleotide sequences from this sample produce the same CDR3. This chain uses TRBV6-1 with TRBJ2-7; D is perhaps TRBD1 (5 bases). V was cut by 6 bases and J by 1 base, with 10 bases left in between. This CDR3 has 13 residues. Germline assignment: CDR1 MNHNS and CDR2 SASEGT. In DNA, the CDR3 is TGTGCCAGCAGATATCAGGGTTCCTACGAGCAGTACTTC. It yields the protein CASRYQGSYEQYF.

This rearrangement joins TRBV6-5 to TRBJ2-1; D may be TRBD2 (6 bases). With 3 bases removed from V and 6 bases from J, the gap between germline ends came to 15 bases. The CDR3 sequence is 15 residues long. Germline CDR1 MNHEY, CDR2 SVGAGI. The CDR3 is CASSYALAGPNEQFF. As DNA, the CDR3 is TGTGCCAGCAGTTATGCCCTGGCGGGACCCAATGAGCAGTTCTTC.

The chain couples TRBV5-6 to TRBJ2-7, with D possibly being TRBD1 or TRBD2 (5 bases each). The CDR3 covers 14 residues. V was clipped by 0 bases and J by 3 bases, with 10 bases between them. Germline CDR1 is SGHDT and CDR2 is YYEEEE. The CDR3 nucleotides are TGTGCCAGCAGCTTGGCGTGGGGGATCTACGAGCAGTACTTC. It is translated as CASSLAWGIYEQYF.

The CDR3 is CASSLRGPVNTEAFF. The CDR3 DNA follows: TGTGCCAGCAGTTTGCGGGGCCCGGTGAACACTGAAGCTTTCTTT. V usage is TRBV28 and J usage is TRBJ1-1; possible D gene TRBD1, 5 bases. V was pared by 3 bases and J by 0 bases, with 11 bases between. This CDR3 spans 15 amino acids. Germline CDR1 is MDHEN and CDR2 is SYDVKM.

This sequence joins TRBV27 and TRBJ1-1; TRBD1 is a possible D gene (6 bases). This CDR3 has 15 residues. V was trimmed by 2 bases and J by 4 bases, leaving 14 bases between them. Germline V CDR1 and CDR2: MNHEY, SMNVEV (reference sequence). The chain's CDR3 is CASSLSRGGGTEAFF. The CDR3 nucleotides are TGTGCCAGCAGTTTAAGCAGGGGAGGAGGCACTGAAGCTTTCTTT.

The chain has TRBV29-1 and TRBJ2-6, with 8 bases fitting TRBD1. The CDR3 covers 16 residues. Germline CDR1 and CDR2: SQVTM and ANQGSEA. The trim removed 5 bases at V and 3 bases at J, leaving 9 bases unmatched. CDR3 DNA: TGCAGCGTTAAGACAGGGGTCAGCTTTGGGGCCAACGTCCTGACTTTC. Amino acids: CSVKTGVSFGANVLTF.

With respect to this clone: Other nucleotide sequences in the sample specify the same CDR3. V usage is TRBV27 and J usage is TRBJ2-7; 9 positions match TRBD1. V trimming: 7 bases; J trimming: 4 bases; junction bases outside the gene matches: 11. The length of the CDR3 is 15 residues. Looked up from germline, CDR1 is MNHEY and CDR2 is SMNVEV (reference sequence). The DNA of the CDR3 is TGTGCCAGCACCCTCACCGGGACAGGGCTTTACGAGCAGTACTTC. Translating it yields CASTLTGTGLYEQYF.